The 8 T cell receptor beta chains in this list originate from one sample, sequenced in a study of CD8+CD57+ T cells in acquired aplastic anemia. It was genomic DNA that served as the template for profiling TCR beta VDJ and CDR3. Using its own MiXCR run on the reads, TCRdb lists one record per CDR3 protein. The sample holds 180,000 or so distinct CDR3 sequences, approximately 49% seen once. The specimen was sorted CD4+, CD8+, or CD8+CD57+ T cells (not recorded which) from PBMCs. All receptors come from a human donor in good health.

This clonotype has just a few counts. J is TRBJ1-4 and V is TRBV6-1, with TRBD1 identical over 7 bases. CDR1 is MNHNS, CDR2 SASEGT, per germline. This CDR3 contains 15 residues. The V gene end was trimmed by 6 bases and the J gene end by 5 bases; junction bases not matched to a gene: 9. The chain's CDR3 is CASRKGDRRNEKLFF. The DNA of the CDR3 is TGTGCCAGCAGGAAGGGGGACAGAAGAAATGAAAAACTGTTTTTT.

This clonotype was observed at least ten times. V and J are TRBV5-1 and TRBJ1-3; D might be TRBD1 (5 bases). Trimming took off 3 bases at V and 4 bases at J, with 20 bases between the two ends. CDR3 length: 17 residues. From germline, CDR1 is SGHRS and CDR2 YFSETQ. CDR3 nucleotide sequence: TGCGCCAGCAGCTACACCCCCCAGGGTCACTCGGGAAACACCATATATTTT. Residues: CASSYTPQGHSGNTIYF.

This clonotype has just one count. V usage is TRBV2 and J usage is TRBJ2-3; 8 bases agree with TRBD1. Germline V gene data show CDR1 as SNHLY and CDR2 as FYNNEI. With 5 bases clipped from V and 4 bases from J, the junction kept 5 bases outside the gene matches. This CDR3 comprises 14 residues. CDR3 sequence (DNA): TGTGCCAGCAGTAAACGGGACAGGTCAGATACGCAGTATTTT. It yields the protein CASSKRDRSDTQYF.

This clonotype was recorded at least ten times. The V and J genes are TRBV7-9 and TRBJ2-7; D may be TRBD2 (5 bases). The CDR3 extends over 15 amino acids. Germline CDR1 reads SEHNR; CDR2 reads FQNEAQ (reference sequence). The germline V and J ends were trimmed by 4 bases and 3 bases, with 16 bases remaining between them. Here the CDR3 DNA reads TGTGCCAGCAGCTCCGGAGCGTGGAGGATCTACGAGCAGTACTTC. It yields the protein CASSSGAWRIYEQYF. The full variable domain, its missing parts supplied by reference TRBV7-9 and TRBJ2-7, is DTGVSQNPRHKITKRGQNVTFRCDPISEHNRLYWYRQTLGQGPEFLTYFQNEAQLEKSRLLSDRFSAERPKGSFSTLEIQRTEQGDSAMYLCASSSGAWRIYEQYFGPGTRLTVT.

This clonotype was seen at least ten times. The chain uses TRBV24-1 and TRBJ1-2, with 9 bases that match TRBD1. Trimming cost V 4 bases and J 7 bases; bases outside gene matches: 6. The CDR3 covers 14 residues. Germline values: CDR1 KGHDR, CDR2 SFDVKD. CDR3 in amino acids: CATSDSGTGLGYTF. As DNA, the CDR3 is TGTGCCACCAGTGACTCCGGGACAGGGCTTGGCTACACCTTC.

This clonotype showed up just a few times. This chain connects TRBV11-1 to TRBJ2-1; D is uncertain. CDR1 SGHAT and CDR2 FQDESV come from the germline V gene (reference sequence). CDR3 length: 15 residues. Trimming removed 0 bases at V and 4 bases at J, with 10 bases between. CDR3 protein: CASSLAWRTYNEQFF. In DNA, the CDR3 is TGTGCCAGCAGCTTAGCATGGAGAACGTACAATGAGCAGTTCTTC.

With regard to this clonotype: A much more abundant neighbour one base away suggests this may be a read error. This sequence joins TRBV6-5 and TRBJ1-3, with D uncertain. CDR3 length equals 15 residues. In germline, CDR1 is MNHEY, CDR2 SVGAGI. The CDR3 nucleotides read TGTGCCAGCAGTTACTCGTACACCACTGGAAACACCATGTATTTT. Protein sequence: CASSYSYTTGNTMYF.

The rearrangement joins TRBV7-9 to TRBJ1-5; D uncertain. Germline CDR1 reads SEHNR; CDR2 reads FQNEAQ (reference sequence). CDR3 length: 15 amino acids. Trimming removed 1 base at V and 7 bases at J, with 14 bases between. CDR3 protein: CASSLEGTGRQPQHF. CDR3 nucleotides: TGTGCCAGCAGCTTAGAAGGTACGGGGAGGCAGCCCCAGCATTTT.